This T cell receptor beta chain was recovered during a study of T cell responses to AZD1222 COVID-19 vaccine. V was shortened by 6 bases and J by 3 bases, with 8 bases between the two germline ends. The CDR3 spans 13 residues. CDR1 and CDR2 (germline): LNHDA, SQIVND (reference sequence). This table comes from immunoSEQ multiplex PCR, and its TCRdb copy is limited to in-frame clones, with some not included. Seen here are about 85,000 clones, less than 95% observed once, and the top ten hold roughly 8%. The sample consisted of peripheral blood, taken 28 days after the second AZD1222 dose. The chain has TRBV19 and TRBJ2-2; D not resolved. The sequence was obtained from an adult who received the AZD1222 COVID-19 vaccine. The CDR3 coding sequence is TGTGCCAGTAGCGTCTCTCACACCGGGGAGCTGTTTTTT. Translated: CASSVSHTGELFF.